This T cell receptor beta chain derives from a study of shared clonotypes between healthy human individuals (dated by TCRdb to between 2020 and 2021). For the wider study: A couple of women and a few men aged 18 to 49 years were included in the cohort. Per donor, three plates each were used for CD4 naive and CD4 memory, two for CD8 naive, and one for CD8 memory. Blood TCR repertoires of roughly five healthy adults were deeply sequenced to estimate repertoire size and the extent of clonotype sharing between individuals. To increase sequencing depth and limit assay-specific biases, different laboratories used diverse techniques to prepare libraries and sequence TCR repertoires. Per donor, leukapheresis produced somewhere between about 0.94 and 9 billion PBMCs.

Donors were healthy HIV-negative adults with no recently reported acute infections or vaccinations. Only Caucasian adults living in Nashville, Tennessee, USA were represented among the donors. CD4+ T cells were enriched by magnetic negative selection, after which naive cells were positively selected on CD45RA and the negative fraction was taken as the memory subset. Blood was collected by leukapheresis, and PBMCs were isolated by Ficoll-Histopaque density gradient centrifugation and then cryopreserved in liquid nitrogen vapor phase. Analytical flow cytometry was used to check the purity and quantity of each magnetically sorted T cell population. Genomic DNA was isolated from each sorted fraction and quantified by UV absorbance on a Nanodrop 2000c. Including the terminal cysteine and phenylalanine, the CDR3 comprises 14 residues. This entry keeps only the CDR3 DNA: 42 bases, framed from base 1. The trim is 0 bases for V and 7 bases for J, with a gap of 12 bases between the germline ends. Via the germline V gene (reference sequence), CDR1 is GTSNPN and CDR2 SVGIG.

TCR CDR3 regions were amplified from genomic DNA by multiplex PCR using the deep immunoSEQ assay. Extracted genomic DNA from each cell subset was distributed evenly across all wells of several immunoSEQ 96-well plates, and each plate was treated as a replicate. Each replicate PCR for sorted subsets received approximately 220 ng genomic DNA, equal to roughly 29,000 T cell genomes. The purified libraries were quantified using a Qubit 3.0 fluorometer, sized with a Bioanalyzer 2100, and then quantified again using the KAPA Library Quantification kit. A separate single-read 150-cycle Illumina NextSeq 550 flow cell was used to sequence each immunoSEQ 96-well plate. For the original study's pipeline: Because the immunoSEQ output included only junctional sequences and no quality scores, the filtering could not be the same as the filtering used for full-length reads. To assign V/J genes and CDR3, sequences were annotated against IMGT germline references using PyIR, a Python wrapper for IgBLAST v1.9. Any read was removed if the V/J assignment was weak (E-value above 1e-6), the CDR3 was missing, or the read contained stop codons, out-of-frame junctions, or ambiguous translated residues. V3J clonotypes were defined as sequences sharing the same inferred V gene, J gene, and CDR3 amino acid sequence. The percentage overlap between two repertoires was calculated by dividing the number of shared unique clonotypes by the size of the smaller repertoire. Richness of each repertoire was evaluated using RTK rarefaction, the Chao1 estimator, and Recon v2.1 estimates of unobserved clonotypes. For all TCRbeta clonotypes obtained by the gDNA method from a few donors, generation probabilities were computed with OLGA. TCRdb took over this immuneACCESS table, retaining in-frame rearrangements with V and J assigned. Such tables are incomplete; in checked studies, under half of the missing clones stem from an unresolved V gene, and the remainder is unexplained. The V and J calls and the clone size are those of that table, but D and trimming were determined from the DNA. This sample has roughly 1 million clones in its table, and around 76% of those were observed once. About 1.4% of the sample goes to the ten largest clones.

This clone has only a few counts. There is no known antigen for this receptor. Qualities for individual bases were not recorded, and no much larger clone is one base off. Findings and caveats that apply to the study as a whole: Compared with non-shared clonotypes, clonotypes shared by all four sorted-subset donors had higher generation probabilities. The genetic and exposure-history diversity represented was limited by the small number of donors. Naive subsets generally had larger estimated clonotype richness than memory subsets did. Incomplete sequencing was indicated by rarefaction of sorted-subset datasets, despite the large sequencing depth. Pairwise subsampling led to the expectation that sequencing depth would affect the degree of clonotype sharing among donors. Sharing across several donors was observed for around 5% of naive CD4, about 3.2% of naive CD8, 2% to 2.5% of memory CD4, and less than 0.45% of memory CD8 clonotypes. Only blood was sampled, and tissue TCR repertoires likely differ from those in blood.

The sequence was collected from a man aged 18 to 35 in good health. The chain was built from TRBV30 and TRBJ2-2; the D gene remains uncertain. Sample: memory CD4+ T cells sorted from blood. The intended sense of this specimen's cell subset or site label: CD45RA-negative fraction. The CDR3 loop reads CAWSVNTYFGELFF. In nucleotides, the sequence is TGTGCCTGGAGTGTAAACACTTATTTCGGGGAGCTGTTTTTT.